Listed here are 17 T cell receptor beta chains from one sample, sequenced in a study of siplizumab effects on memory and regulatory T cells. Assay: immunoSEQ multiplex PCR; the TCRdb copy retains only in-frame clones and omits some. The data show 90,000 to 120,000 clones, roughly 94% seen once. The sample comprised Tregs sorted from blood. These receptors were taken from a human donor in good health.

The rearrangement uses TRBV19 and TRBJ2-3, with D unclear. This CDR3 is built from 13 residues. The V end lost 6 bases, the J end lost 2 bases, and 9 bases lay between the germline ends. Germline V gives CDR1 LNHDA, CDR2 SQIVND (reference sequence). The CDR3, as DNA: TGTGCCAGTAGCACCGATTCCACAGATACGCAGTATTTT. Translated, it gives CASSTDSTDTQYF.

This sequence joins TRBV7-3 and TRBJ2-1; D may be TRBD1 (6 bases). V gave up 1 base and J gave up 9 bases, with 13 bases separating them. Germline V lookup: CDR1 SGHTA, CDR2 FQGTGA. The CDR3 is made up of 14 amino acids. The CDR3 sequence is CASSLRGGIGEQFF. Here the CDR3 DNA reads TGTGCCAGCAGCTTAAGAGGGGGAATTGGTGAGCAGTTCTTC.

This clone was seen just once. The chain has TRBV6-1 and TRBJ1-6, with a weak D call TRBD1 (5 bases). There are 15 residues in the CDR3. With 6 bases removed from V and 13 bases from J, the gap between germline ends came to 22 bases. The V gene's germline CDR1 is MNHNS and CDR2 SASEGT. The CDR3 DNA follows: TGTGCCAGCAGGTCCCCCGGGGGGGGATTTGTCCCCCTCCACTTT. It encodes CASRSPGGGFVPLHF.

The chain has TRBV5-1 and TRBJ1-1, with 9 bases that match TRBD1. The germline V gene has CDR1 SGHRS and CDR2 YFSETQ. The junction had 7 bases not matched to a gene; V was cut back by 3 bases and J by 7 bases. The CDR3 totals 14 residues. This chain's CDR3 is CASSSSTGGDEAFF. The CDR3 DNA is TGCGCCAGCAGCTCCTCGACAGGGGGAGATGAAGCTTTCTTT.

The DNA for the CDR3 is TGTGCCAGTAGTATTCATAAATATGGCAATCAGCCCCAGCATTTT. It yields the protein CASSIHKYGNQPQHF. The rearrangement uses TRBV19 and TRBJ1-5; D unresolved. Between the trimmed V and J ends, which lost 3 bases and 2 bases, there was a span of 11 bases. CDR1 is LNHDA and CDR2 is SQIVND in the germline V gene (reference sequence). The CDR3 is made up of 15 amino acids.

V and J are TRBV11-2 and TRBJ2-7; TRBD2 matches at 7 bases. The CDR3 length is 19 residues. V was pared by 4 bases and J by 0 bases, with 18 bases of the junction left unmatched. Germline CDR1 reads SGHAT; CDR2 reads FQNNGV. CDR3 coding DNA: TGTGCCAGCAGCTCGTATAAGGGGCGGGGGACCTTATACTCCTACGAGCAGTACTTC. Translated, it gives CASSSYKGRGTLYSYEQYF.

The rearrangement links TRBV2 to TRBJ2-4; D may be TRBD1 or TRBD2 (6 bases each). The CDR3 runs to 20 residues. Trimming removed 5 bases from V and 1 base from J, with 27 bases in between. In germline, CDR1 is SNHLY, CDR2 FYNNEI. CDR3 sequence: CASSTQRPKGGLRAKNIQYF. The CDR3 DNA follows: TGTGCCAGCAGTACCCAAAGGCCTAAAGGGGGGCTACGTGCCAAAAACATTCAGTACTTC.

This clone was observed a few times. The chain recombines TRBV6-1 with TRBJ1-5, with D hard to call. Germline CDR1 reads MNHNS; CDR2 reads SASEGT. V gave up 4 bases and J gave up 9 bases, with 10 bases separating them. The CDR3 covers 12 residues. The CDR3 DNA follows: TGTGCCAGCAGTGTTGGGGTAGGGCCCCAGCATTTT. Residues: CASSVGVGPQHF.

The rearrangement links TRBV7-9 to TRBJ1-1; possible D gene TRBD1, 5 bases. Germline lookup yields CDR1 SEHNR and CDR2 FQNEAQ (reference sequence). The CDR3 runs to 14 residues. Trimming cost V 2 bases and J 7 bases, with 14 bases left between them. In nucleotides, the CDR3 is TGTGCCAGCAGCTTAACCTCAGGGAGTGGTGAAGCTTTCTTT. Protein: CASSLTSGSGEAFF.

The chain combines TRBV7-9 with TRBJ2-1; 13 bases are shared with TRBD2. CDR1 is SEHNR, CDR2 FQNEAQ, per germline (reference sequence). The CDR3 totals 19 residues. The J segment lost 4 bases and the V segment lost 1 base, leaving 10 bases of the junction unmatched. The CDR3 coding sequence is TGTGCCAGCAGCTTAGGCCCGATAACTAGCGGGAGGGCTTACAATGAGCAGTTCTTC. It specifies CASSLGPITSGRAYNEQFF.

V is TRBV20-1 and J is TRBJ2-7; possible D gene TRBD1, 5 bases. CDR1 and CDR2 (germline): DFQATT, SNEGSKA (reference sequence). This CDR3 contains 10 residues. The ends were cut back, 5 bases at V and 4 bases at J, with 6 bases in the middle. CDR3 sequence reads: CSARQYEQYF. In DNA, the CDR3 is TGCAGTGCTCGACAGTACGAGCAGTACTTC.

In DNA, the CDR3 is TGCGCCAGCAGCCCCACCCCTAGCGGGAGTACAGTAGATACGCAGTATTTT. Translated, it gives CASSPTPSGSTVDTQYF. The V and J genes are TRBV5-1 and TRBJ2-3, with 10 bases identical to TRBD2. The CDR3 has 17 residues. Germline lookup yields CDR1 SGHRS and CDR2 YFSETQ. The junction had 13 bases not matched to a gene; V was cut back by 4 bases and J by 5 bases.

The J gene is TRBJ2-3, the V gene TRBV4-2; the D is unclear. Trimming left V 0 bases short and J 6 bases short, with 13 bases between. The germline V gene has CDR1 LGHNA and CDR2 YNFKEQ. The CDR3 loop spans 15 amino acids. CDR3 nucleotide sequence: TGTGCCAGCAGCCAAGATATCGGTAGTACGGATACGCAGTATTTT. This gives the protein CASSQDIGSTDTQYF.

V is TRBV29-1 and J is TRBJ2-5, with 8 bases matching TRBD1. The CDR3 length is 14 residues. Germline V gives CDR1 SQVTM, CDR2 ANQGSEA. Trimming removed 7 bases from V and 2 bases from J; junction bases left unmatched: 9. The DNA for the CDR3 is TGCAGCGCACCGGGACAGGCCCGACAAGAGACCCAGTACTTC. This gives the protein CSAPGQARQETQYF.

This chain links TRBV15 with TRBJ2-5, with D perhaps TRBD2 (5 bases). Near its end, the DNA agrees better with TRBJ2-7, so the J call may be wrong. This CDR3 contains 16 residues. Germline V gene sequence: CDR1 LNHNV, CDR2 YYDKDF (reference sequence). The CDR3 nucleotides are TGTGCCACCAGCAGAGATCGGGGTGAAGGGTTTGTCGAGCAGTACTTC. Translation: CATSRDRGEGFVEQYF.

The chain combines TRBV2 with TRBJ2-7; D assignment may be TRBD1 or TRBD2 (5 bases each). V lost 4 bases and J 1 base, leaving 14 bases between the germline ends. The germline gives CDR1 SNHLY, CDR2 FYNNEI. The CDR3 consists of 15 residues. Written as DNA, the CDR3 is TGTGCCAGCAGTGGAGTTAAGGGACGTTCCTACGAGCAGTACTTC. Translating gives CASSGVKGRSYEQYF. The full variable domain, with the rest looked up from reference TRBV2 and TRBJ2-7, is EPEVTQTPSHQVTQMGQEVILRCVPISNHLYFYWYRQILGQKVEFLVSFYNNEISEKSEIFDDQFSVERPDGSNFTLKIRSTKLEDSAMYFCASSGVKGRSYEQYFGPGTRLTVT.

V and J are TRBV5-5 and TRBJ1-1; TRBD1 agrees at 7 bases. The germline V gene has CDR1 SGHKS and CDR2 YYEKEE (reference sequence). The CDR3 loop spans 17 amino acids. V trimming: 4 bases; J trimming: 0 bases; junction bases outside the gene matches: 12. CDR3 in amino acids: CASSVAAQGPMNTEAFF. For the CDR3, the DNA is TGTGCCAGCAGCGTGGCCGCACAGGGGCCTATGAACACTGAAGCTTTCTTT.